A selection of T cell receptor beta chains follows, all from one sample in a study of cytomegalovirus exposure and HLA in healthy donors. Assay: immunoSEQ multiplex PCR; the TCRdb copy retains only in-frame clones and omits some. The sample consists of more than 70,000 clones, around 96% of them appearing once. Sequencing was carried out using PBMCs. These receptors all come from a man aged 18 to 29 in good health and CMV-seropositive. The CDR3 runs from the conserved cysteine through the conserved F or W. D genes are given only for firm matches. Clone size is given for some rows only: seen once, a few or many times, or a class if the clone is expanded.

d_gene: -; v_gene: TRBV14; j_gene: TRBJ2-3; abundance: -; CDR3aa: CASSHADTQYF; CDR3nt: TGTGCCAGCAGCCACGCGGATACGCAGTATTTT
d_gene: -; v_gene: TRBV5-4; j_gene: TRBJ1-2; abundance: -; CDR3aa: CASSLEGVSRAYGYTF; CDR3nt: TGTGCCAGCAGCTTGGAGGGGGTGTCCAGGGCCTATGGCTACACCTTC
d_gene: -; v_gene: TRBV28; j_gene: TRBJ1-2; abundance: -; CDR3aa: CASSRPQQPFQGYTF; CDR3nt: TGTGCCAGCAGTCGCCCCCAACAGCCTTTCCAAGGCTACACCTTC
d_gene: -; v_gene: TRBV2; j_gene: TRBJ2-1; abundance: -; CDR3aa: CASSGDSLGEQFF; CDR3nt: TGTGCCAGCAGTGGTGATAGCTTGGGTGAGCAGTTCTTC
d_gene: -; v_gene: TRBV5-6; j_gene: TRBJ2-1; abundance: -; CDR3aa: CASSLMGLSYNEQFF; CDR3nt: TGTGCCAGCAGCTTAATGGGGCTTTCCTACAATGAGCAGTTCTTC
d_gene: TRBD1; v_gene: TRBV5-1; j_gene: TRBJ1-2; abundance: once; CDR3aa: CASSRQGADYGYTF; CDR3nt: TGCGCCAGCAGCCGACAGGGGGCGGACTATGGCTACACCTTC
d_gene: -; v_gene: TRBV7-9; j_gene: TRBJ1-4; abundance: -; CDR3aa: CASSLAGANEKLFF; CDR3nt: TGTGCCAGCAGCTTAGCGGGGGCAAATGAAAAACTGTTTTTT
d_gene: TRBD2; v_gene: TRBV27; j_gene: TRBJ2-7; abundance: -; CDR3aa: CASRLRASGPSEQYF; CDR3nt: TGTGCCAGCAGACTCCGGGCTAGCGGACCCTCGGAGCAGTACTTC
d_gene: -; v_gene: TRBV30; j_gene: TRBJ1-2; abundance: -; CDR3aa: CASTDGNYGYTF; CDR3nt: TGTGCCTCCACAGACGGCAACTATGGCTACACCTTC
d_gene: -; v_gene: TRBV10-2; j_gene: TRBJ2-7; abundance: -; CDR3aa: CASSTVTQVDEQYF; CDR3nt: TGCGCCAGTTCGACAGTTACTCAGGTCGACGAGCAGTACTTC
d_gene: -; v_gene: TRBV7-9; j_gene: TRBJ1-2; abundance: -; CDR3aa: CASSLGGGLESYGYTF; CDR3nt: TGTGCCAGCAGCTTAGGGGGGGGACTTGAGAGCTATGGCTACACCTTC
d_gene: -; v_gene: TRBV9; j_gene: TRBJ2-2; abundance: -; CDR3aa: CASSVASHTGELFF; CDR3nt: TGTGCCAGCAGCGTAGCTTCTCACACCGGGGAGCTGTTTTTT
d_gene: -; v_gene: TRBV4-1; j_gene: TRBJ1-4; abundance: -; CDR3aa: CASSQYPAGATNEKLFF; CDR3nt: TGCGCCAGCAGCCAATATCCCGCGGGGGCGACTAATGAAAAACTGTTTTTT
d_gene: -; v_gene: TRBV6-1; j_gene: TRBJ2-7; abundance: -; CDR3aa: CASSEADEQYF; CDR3nt: TGTGCCAGCAGTGAGGCTGACGAGCAGTACTTC
d_gene: -; v_gene: TRBV7-9; j_gene: TRBJ2-1; abundance: -; CDR3aa: CASSLGAVQGTYNEQFF; CDR3nt: TGTGCCAGCAGCTTAGGGGCCGTGCAGGGGACCTACAATGAGCAGTTCTTC
d_gene: -; v_gene: TRBV14; j_gene: TRBJ2-2; abundance: -; CDR3aa: CASSQNRVPGELFF; CDR3nt: TGTGCCAGCAGCCAAAACAGGGTCCCCGGGGAGCTGTTTTTT
d_gene: -; v_gene: TRBV30; j_gene: TRBJ1-3; abundance: -; CDR3aa: CAWIRGHGNTIYF; CDR3nt: TGTGCCTGGATTAGGGGTCACGGAAACACCATATATTTT
d_gene: TRBD2; v_gene: TRBV2; j_gene: TRBJ2-7; abundance: -; CDR3aa: CASLIHSTSGSSYEQYF; CDR3nt: TGTGCCAGCTTGATTCACTCGACTAGCGGGAGCTCCTACGAGCAGTACTTC